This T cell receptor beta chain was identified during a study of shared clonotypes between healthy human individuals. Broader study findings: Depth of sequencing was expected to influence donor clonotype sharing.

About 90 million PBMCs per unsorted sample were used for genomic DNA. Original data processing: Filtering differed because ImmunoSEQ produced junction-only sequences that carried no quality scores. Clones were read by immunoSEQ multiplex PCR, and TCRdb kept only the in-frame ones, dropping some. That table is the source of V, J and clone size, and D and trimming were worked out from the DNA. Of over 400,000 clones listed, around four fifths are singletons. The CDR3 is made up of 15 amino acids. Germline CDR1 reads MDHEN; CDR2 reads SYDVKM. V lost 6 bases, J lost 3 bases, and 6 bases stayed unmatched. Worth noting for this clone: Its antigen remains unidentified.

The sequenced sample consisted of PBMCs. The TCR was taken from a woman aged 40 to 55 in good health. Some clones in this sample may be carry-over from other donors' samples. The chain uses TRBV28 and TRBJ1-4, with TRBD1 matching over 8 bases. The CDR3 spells CASSSGGRANEKLFF. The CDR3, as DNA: TGTGCCAGCAGCTCAGGGGGCCGGGCTAATGAAAAACTGTTTTTT.